The source of this T cell receptor beta chain is a study of relationships among human T cell subsets. The T cell receptor alpha and beta CDR3 regions were amplified from mRNA by semiquantitative ARM-PCR. Exponential amplification used communal superprimers after tagged nested gene-specific primers in ARM-PCR. TCRdb re-called the multiplex PCR reads with MiXCR, one entry per CDR3 protein. The table shows fewer than 16,000 distinct CDR3 sequences, with around 62% occurring only once. Germline CDR1 DFQATT, CDR2 SNEGSKA (reference sequence). This CDR3 contains 14 residues. V was cut by 3 bases and J by 2 bases, with 14 bases left in between.

This TCR derives from a middle-aged man in good health. The sequencing input was total T cells sorted from blood. This chain joins TRBV20-1 and TRBJ2-7; the D gene is possibly TRBD2 (6 bases). The CDR3 DNA is TGCAGTGCTAGTTCTGCGGGGCAGACCTACGAGCAGTACTTC. Residues: CSASSAGQTYEQYF.